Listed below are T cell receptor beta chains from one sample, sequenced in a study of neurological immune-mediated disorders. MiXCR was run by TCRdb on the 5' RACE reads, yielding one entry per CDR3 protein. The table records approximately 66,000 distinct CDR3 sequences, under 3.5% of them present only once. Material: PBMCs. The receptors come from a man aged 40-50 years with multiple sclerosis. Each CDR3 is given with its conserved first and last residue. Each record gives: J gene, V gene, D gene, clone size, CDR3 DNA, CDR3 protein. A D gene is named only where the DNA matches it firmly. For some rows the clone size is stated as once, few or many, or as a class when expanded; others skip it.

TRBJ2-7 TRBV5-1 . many TGCGCCAGCAGCTTGGGGACGCTCGGGCGGGACGAGCAGTACTTC CASSLGTLGRDEQYF
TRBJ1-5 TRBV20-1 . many TGCAGTGCTAGAGGCATAGGGATGGGCAATCAGCCCCAGCATTTT CSARGIGMGNQPQHF
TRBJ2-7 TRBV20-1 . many TGCAGTGCTAGAGATAAGGGGGGTTACTCCTACGAGCAGTACTTC CSARDKGGYSYEQYF
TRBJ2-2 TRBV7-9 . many TGTGCCAGCAGCCCCAACACCGGGGAGCTGTTTTTT CASSPNTGELFF
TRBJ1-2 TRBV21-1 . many TGTGCCAGCAGCAGCGGCAGGTATATGCCTAACTATGGCTACACCTTC CASSSGRYMPNYGYTF
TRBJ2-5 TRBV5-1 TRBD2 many TGCGCCAGCAGCCTAAATGGCGGGGGGGCGCTAGAGACCCAGTACTTC CASSLNGGGALETQYF
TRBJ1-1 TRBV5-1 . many TGCGCCAGCAGCTTGGGGACTAACACTGAAGCTTTCTTT CASSLGTNTEAFF
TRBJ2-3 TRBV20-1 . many TGCAGTGCTAGGATGGTCGGGGGCCGCACAGATACGCAGTATTTT CSARMVGGRTDTQYF
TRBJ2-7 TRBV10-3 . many TGTGCCATCAGTGACGGGACCTACGCTACCGAGCAGTACTTC CAISDGTYATEQYF
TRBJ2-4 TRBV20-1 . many TGCAGTGCTAGTGGGGTGGCAAAGGCCAAAAACATTCAGTACTTC CSASGVAKAKNIQYF
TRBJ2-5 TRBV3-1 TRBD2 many TGTGCCAGCAGCAGTCTAGTCGCTAGCGGGACCCAAGAGACCCAGTACTTC CASSSLVASGTQETQYF
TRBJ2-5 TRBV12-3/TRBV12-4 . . TGTGCCAGCAGTTCCCGACTTAGAACACCGTCGGGGACCCAGTACTTC CASSSRLRTPSGTQYF
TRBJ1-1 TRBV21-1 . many TGTGCCAGCAGCACTGGGGGCACAGGGACCACTGAAGCTTTCTTT CASSTGGTGTTEAFF
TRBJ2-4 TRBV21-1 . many TGTGCCAGCAGCATTGGGGAGCGGGCCAAAAACATTCAGTACTTC CASSIGERAKNIQYF
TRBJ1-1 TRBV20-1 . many TGCAGTGCTAGGGATCACCGAATGAACACTGAAGCTTTCTTT CSARDHRMNTEAFF
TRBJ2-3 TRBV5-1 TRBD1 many TGCGCCAGCAGGGACAGGGGGACAGATACGCAGTATTTT CASRDRGTDTQYF
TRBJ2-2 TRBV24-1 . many TGTGCCACCAGTGTGGGTCAGTACACCGGGGAGCTGTTTTTT CATSVGQYTGELFF
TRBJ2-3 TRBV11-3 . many TGTGCCAGCAGCTTAGCTCCTTGGAAGGGGGAGGATACGCAGTATTTT CASSLAPWKGEDTQYF
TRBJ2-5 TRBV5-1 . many TGCGCCAGCAGCTTTGCGGGGGCTCAAGAGACCCAGTACTTC CASSFAGAQETQYF
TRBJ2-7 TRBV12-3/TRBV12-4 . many TGTGCCAGCAGTTTATTGGACTACGAGCAGTACTTC CASSLLDYEQYF
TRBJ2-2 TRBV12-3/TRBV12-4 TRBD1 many TGTGCCAGCAGCTCCGGGACAGGGGGGGCCGGGGAGCTGTTTTTT CASSSGTGGAGELFF
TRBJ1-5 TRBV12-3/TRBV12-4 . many TGTGCCAGCCGCCGATCGGGGGGCCTTAGCAATCAGCCCCAGCATTTT CASRRSGGLSNQPQHF
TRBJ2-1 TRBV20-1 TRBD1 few TGCAGTGCAAAGGGACAGATTTCCTACAATGAGCAGTTCTTC CSAKGQISYNEQFF
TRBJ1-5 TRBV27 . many TGTGCCAGCAGTTTAAATGCCGCCCCCGGCGGGGGGCCCCAGCATTTT CASSLNAAPGGGPQHF
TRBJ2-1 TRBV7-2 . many TGTGCCAGCAGCTACGGGACTGGGTTTGAGCAGTTCTTC CASSYGTGFEQFF
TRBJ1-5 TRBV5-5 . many TGTGCCAGCAGCTTGAGGGAGGGAGTGATTCAGCCCCAGCATTTT CASSLREGVIQPQHF
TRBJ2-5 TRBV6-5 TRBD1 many TGTGCCAGCTCACGGGGACAGGGGGCGGAGACCCAGTACTTC CASSRGQGAETQYF
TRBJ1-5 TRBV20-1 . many TGCAGTGCTAGGAGGGGCGCAGGCCAGCCCCAGCATTTT CSARRGAGQPQHF
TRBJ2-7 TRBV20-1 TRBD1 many TGCAGTGCTAGACGGACAGGGAGCGAGCAGTACTTC CSARRTGSEQYF
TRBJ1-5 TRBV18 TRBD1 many TGTGCCAGCTCAGGGACAGGGGATCAGCCCCAGCATTTT CASSGTGDQPQHF
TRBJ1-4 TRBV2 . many TGTGCCAGCATAGGAGGGGCCGCTAATGAAAAACTGTTTTTT CASIGGAANEKLFF
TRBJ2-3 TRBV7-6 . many TGTGCCAGCAGCCTATCCGTACGGGATACGCAGTATTTT CASSLSVRDTQYF
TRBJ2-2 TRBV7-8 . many TGTGCCAGCAGCCCTCTTCGGGCGATGTCAGTTAACACCGGGGAGCTGTTTTTT CASSPLRAMSVNTGELFF
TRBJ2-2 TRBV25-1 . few TGTGCCAGCAGTAAATCAAGGGCCACCGGGGAGCTGTTTTTT CASSKSRATGELFF
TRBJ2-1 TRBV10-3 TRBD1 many TGTGCCATAGGAACGGGACAGGGGGCGGTCAATGAGCAGTTCTTC CAIGTGQGAVNEQFF
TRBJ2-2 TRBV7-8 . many TGTGCCAGCAGCTTAGGGACGGCGGGCCTCCTCGGGGAGCTGTTTTTT CASSLGTAGLLGELFF
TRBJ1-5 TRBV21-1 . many TGTGCCAGCACCTCCCGGGGAGGACATAGCAATCAGCCCCAGCATTTT CASTSRGGHSNQPQHF
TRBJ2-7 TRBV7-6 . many TGTGCCAGCAGCCCACTACAGGGTAGGGAGCAGTACTTC CASSPLQGREQYF
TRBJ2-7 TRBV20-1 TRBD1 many TGCAGTGCTAGAAGGCAACAGGGGAATAACGAGCAGTACTTC CSARRQQGNNEQYF
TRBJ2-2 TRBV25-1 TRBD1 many TGTGCCAGCAGTTCTAAGACAGGGGGTGACCCTTTCAACCGTGAGCTGTTTTTT CASSSKTGGDPFNRELFF
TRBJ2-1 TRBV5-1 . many TGCGCCAGCAGCTTGGACAGTAAGCAGTTCTTC CASSLDSKQFF
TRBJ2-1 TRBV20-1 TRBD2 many TGCAGTGCTAGATCCGGGACTAGCGGGAGTACCAATGAGCAGTTCTTC CSARSGTSGSTNEQFF
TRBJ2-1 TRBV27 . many TGTGCCAGCAGTTTATCGAACTCTGGTGGCTACAATGAGCAGTTCTTC CASSLSNSGGYNEQFF
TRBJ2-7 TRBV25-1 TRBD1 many TGTGCCAGCAGTGAGGACAGGGATTTTTCCTACGAGCAGTACTTC CASSEDRDFSYEQYF
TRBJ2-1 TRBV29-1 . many TGCAGCGTTGAAGATCAAGCTGGGGGGAATGAGCAGTTCTTC CSVEDQAGGNEQFF
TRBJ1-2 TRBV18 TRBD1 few TGTGCCAGCTCACCACCGGTGACAGGGTATGGCTACACCTTC CASSPPVTGYGYTF
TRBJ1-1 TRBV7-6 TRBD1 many TGTGCCAGCAGCTCCCACAGGGGGGACACTGAAGCTTTCTTT CASSSHRGDTEAFF
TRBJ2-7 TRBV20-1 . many TGCAGTGCTAGGGGGGCGGAACACTACGAGCAGTACTTC CSARGAEHYEQYF
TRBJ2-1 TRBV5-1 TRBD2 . TGCGCCAGCAGCTACGGGAGGGCCTTCACCGTCAATGAGCAGTTCTTC CASSYGRAFTVNEQFF
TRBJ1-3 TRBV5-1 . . TGCGCCAGCAGCTTCAGTGGGGACAACTCTGGAAACACCATATATTTT CASSFSGDNSGNTIYF
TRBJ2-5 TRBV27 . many TGTGCCAGCAGTCTCTTCGGTCGGGGGACCCAGTACTTC CASSLFGRGTQYF
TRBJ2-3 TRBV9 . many TGTGCCAGCAGCGTTAGCGGTAGCACAGATACGCAGTATTTT CASSVSGSTDTQYF
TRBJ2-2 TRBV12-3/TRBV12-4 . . TGTGCCAGCAGTTTTGAGCGCGTAACCGGGGAGCTGTTTTTT CASSFERVTGELFF